Sequencing of this T cell receptor (beta chain) was carried out in a study of CD8 T cells in ankylosing spondylitis. CDR3 length: 17 amino acids. Quantitative molecular-barcoded 5'-RACE generated the TCR beta libraries. TCRdb processed the 5' RACE reads anew with MiXCR; each CDR3 protein has one entry. The sample contains 84,000 or so distinct CDR3 sequences, roughly 30% of which appear only once. What was sequenced was blood, either unsorted or a sorted T cell fraction (not recorded which). This TCR was recovered from a male donor with ankylosing spondylitis or in good health (not recorded which). The chain uses TRBV21-1 and TRBJ1-5; TRBD1, as called in the table, went unchecked against the DNA. TRBV21-1 is designated a pseudogene. For the CDR3, the DNA is TGTGCCAGCAGCACCCGGGACAACCACGTTAGCAATCAGCCCCAGCATTTT. Amino acids: CASSTRDNHVSNQPQHF.